This TCR beta chain was observed in a study of blood T cell repertoires in COVID-19 (dated by TCRdb to 2020 to 2022). About the study as a whole: Samples from collaborators originated in the United States, Italy and Spain and spanned both the acute and convalescent phases of COVID-19. The material from the prospective study consisted of cDNA or gDNA derived from T cells, B-cell-depleted T cells, or PBMCs. Subjects who had been exposed to COVID-19, were actively infected with it, or had recovered from it provided the deeply sampled blood TCRbeta repertoires that made up the dataset. A freely available public database, intended as a resource for researchers studying the immune response to SARS-CoV-2, is where the repertoires were released. Samples were obtained from the ongoing ImmuneRACE study (first 160 participants) and from 1,254 subjects provided by 6 global collaborators. A de-identified subject ID, COVID-19 status, age in years and sex were almost always included in the sample metadata. Where HLA class I and class II types were available, the types were taken from metadata supplied by the sample provider, not from assay-based typing.

This clone showed up just once. The antigen this receptor binds is unknown. The record has no base qualities; no much larger clone is one base away. The full study reports these points: How much clinical and demographic metadata was included differed by source and by participant, and the metadata was provided uncurated.

TCRbeta CDR3 regions were amplified from genomic DNA using the immunoSEQ Assay, a bias-controlled multiplex PCR. Regarding the original processing steps: The number of nucleated cells in each sample was estimated by amplification of reference gene primers within the assay. Sequence reads were collapsed and filtered to measure the absolute abundance of every unique TCRbeta CDR3 rearrangement. For each sample, productive Simpson clonality was calculated as the square root of Simpson's diversity index over productive rearrangements. This immuneACCESS table, as held by TCRdb, lists in-frame sequences with V and J called but not all clones. Of the missing ones, under half trace to an unresolved V gene in checked studies; the others have no known cause. For V, J and clone size, that table is used; D and trimming come from the DNA. A total of more than 350,000 clones appear in this sample, around 89% of them only once. The ten top clones hold approximately 3% of the sample.

At one collaborating source in Seattle, patients were enrolled during active infection and were followed longitudinally through the course of disease. Each collaborating institution followed its own protocols to collect whole blood in K2EDTA tubes. For TCRbeta analysis, collaborators shipped samples in one of three forms: frozen whole blood, isolated PBMCs, or DNA extracted from either of those sample types. Taken from the germline V gene, the CDR1 and CDR2 loops are MDHEN and SYDVKM. Clipping removes 4 bases from V and 0 bases from J, with 6 as the unmatched junction base count. Reading from cysteine to phenylalanine, the CDR3 counts 16 amino acids. The DNA shown is the 48-base CDR3, in frame from base 1.

Recombination joined TRBV28 with TRBJ1-1; 9 of the junction bases match TRBD1. The sample comprised peripheral blood. The clonotype was recovered from a woman under 40 with COVID-19, enrolled during active disease. The CDR3 is CASSSPGTGLNTEAFF. The DNA sequence follows: TGTGCCAGCAGTTCCCCCGGGACAGGGTTGAACACTGAAGCTTTCTTT.